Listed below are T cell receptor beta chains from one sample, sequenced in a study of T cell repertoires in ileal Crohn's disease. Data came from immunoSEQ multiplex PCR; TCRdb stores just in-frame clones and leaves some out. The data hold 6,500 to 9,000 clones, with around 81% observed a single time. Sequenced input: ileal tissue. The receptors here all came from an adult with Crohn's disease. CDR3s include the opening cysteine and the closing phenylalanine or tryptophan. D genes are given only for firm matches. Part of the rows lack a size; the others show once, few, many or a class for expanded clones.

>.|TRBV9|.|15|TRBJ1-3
TGTGCCAGCAGCGTAGCTGTCGTGGCGGTGGACACCATATATTTT
CASSVAVVAVDTIYF
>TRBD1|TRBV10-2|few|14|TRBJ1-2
TGCGCCAGCACTCCGCCGGACAGGGTAGCTGGCTACACCTTC
CASTPPDRVAGYTF
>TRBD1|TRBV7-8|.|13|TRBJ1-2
TGTGCCAGCAGCCAGGACAGGGGCGGGGGCTACACCTTC
CASSQDRGGGYTF
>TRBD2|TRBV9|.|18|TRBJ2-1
TGTGCCAGCAGCACCCCACGGACTAGCGTGGTTTTAAACAATGAGCAGTTCTTC
CASSTPRTSVVLNNEQFF
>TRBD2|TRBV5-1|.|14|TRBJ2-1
TGCGCCAGCAGCACCTGGGGGGGTGGTAATGAGCAGTTCTTC
CASSTWGGGNEQFF
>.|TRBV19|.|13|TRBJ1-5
TGTGCCAGTAGTGAAAGGCGAGGGCAGCCCCAGCATTTT
CASSERRGQPQHF
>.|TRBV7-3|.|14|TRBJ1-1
TGTGCCAGCAGCTTCCAGGGAAGGGGCACTGAAGCTTTCTTT
CASSFQGRGTEAFF
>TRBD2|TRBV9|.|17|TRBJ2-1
TGTGCCAGCAGCTCCGCGTCGAGGGCGGGAGGGTACAATGAGCAGTTCTTC
CASSSASRAGGYNEQFF
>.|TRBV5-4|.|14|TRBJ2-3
TGTGCCAGCAGCTCTCAGGGGCCGGGAGATACGCAGTATTTT
CASSSQGPGDTQYF
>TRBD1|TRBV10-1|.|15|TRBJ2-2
TGCGCCAGCAGTGAGAGGGGACAGGGAACCGGGGAGCTGTTTTTT
CASSERGQGTGELFF
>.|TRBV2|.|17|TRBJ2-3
TGTGCCAGCCTGAAAGATCGAGCGAGGCTTAGCACAGATACGCAGTATTTT
CASLKDRARLSTDTQYF
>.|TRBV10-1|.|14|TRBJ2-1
TGCGCCAGCAGTCGGTCGGGAGTGTCTAATGAGCAGTTCTTC
CASSRSGVSNEQFF
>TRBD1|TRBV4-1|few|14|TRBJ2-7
TGCGCCAGCAGCCTCAGGACAGGGGGCTTCGAGCAGTACTTC
CASSLRTGGFEQYF
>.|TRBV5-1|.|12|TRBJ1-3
TGCGCCAGCGGGACTCCAGGAAACACCATATATTTT
CASGTPGNTIYF
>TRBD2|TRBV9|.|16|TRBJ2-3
TGTGCCAGCAGCGTAGCTCAGGGAGGGCTGGCAGATACGCAGTATTTT
CASSVAQGGLADTQYF
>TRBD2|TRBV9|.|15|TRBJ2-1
TGTGCCAGCAGCCCCCGAGGTAGCGGGAGTATTGAGCAGTTCTTC
CASSPRGSGSIEQFF
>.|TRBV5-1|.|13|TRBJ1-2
TGCGCCAGCAGCCCGGCAGGGGCCTATGGCTACACCTTC
CASSPAGAYGYTF
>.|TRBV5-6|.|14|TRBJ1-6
TGTGCCAGCAGCATACCTCAGGGCACGCAAACCCTCCACTTT
CASSIPQGTQTLHF
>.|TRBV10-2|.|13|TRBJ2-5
TGCGCCAGCACTCGGGACACCCAAGAGACCCAGTACTTC
CASTRDTQETQYF
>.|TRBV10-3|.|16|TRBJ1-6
TGTGCCATCAGTGCCCAGGGAACGGGCTATAATTCACCCCTCCACTTT
CAISAQGTGYNSPLHF
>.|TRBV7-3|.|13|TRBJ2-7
TGTGCCAGCAGCTTATCAGCAGGGTCCCCGCAGTACTTC
CASSLSAGSPQYF
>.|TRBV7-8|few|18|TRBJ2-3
TGTGCCAGCAGCTTGCCACTGACAGGCGTGGAGGACACAGATACGCAGTATTTT
CASSLPLTGVEDTDTQYF
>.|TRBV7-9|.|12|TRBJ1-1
TGTGCCAGCAGCCAGAACAGGGCTGAAGCTTTCTTT
CASSQNRAEAFF
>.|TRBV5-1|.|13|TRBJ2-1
TGCGCCAGCAGCCCCGGGGGGCTGTATGAGCAGTTCTTC
CASSPGGLYEQFF
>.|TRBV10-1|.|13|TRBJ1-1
TGCGCCAGCAGTGTCTACAGGAACACTGAAGCTTTCTTT
CASSVYRNTEAFF
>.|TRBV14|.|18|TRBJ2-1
TGTGCCAGCAGCCAAGGTTTATCTGTATCCAGCTCCTACAATGAGCAGTTCTTC
CASSQGLSVSSSYNEQFF
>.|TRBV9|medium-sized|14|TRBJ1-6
TGTGCCAGCAGCCTCGGGCAGGGATTTTCACCCCTCCACTTT
CASSLGQGFSPLHF
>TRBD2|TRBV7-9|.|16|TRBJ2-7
TGTGCCAGCAGCTTAAATAGGGCTAGCGGTAACTACGAGCAGTACTTC
CASSLNRASGNYEQYF
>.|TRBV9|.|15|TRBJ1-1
TGTGCCAGCAGCGTAGATGGGGCCGGTCGGACTGAAGCTTTCTTT
CASSVDGAGRTEAFF
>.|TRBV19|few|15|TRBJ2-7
TGTGCCAGTAGTAACCTCGGGGGACAGAGCTACGAGCAGTACTTC
CASSNLGGQSYEQYF
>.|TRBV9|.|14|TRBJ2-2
TGTGCCAGCAGCGTCAGAAGACAGTCCGGGGAGCTGTTTTTT
CASSVRRQSGELFF
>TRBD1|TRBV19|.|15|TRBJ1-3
TGTGCCAGTACCGAAGGACAGGTGGCTGGAAACACCATATATTTT
CASTEGQVAGNTIYF
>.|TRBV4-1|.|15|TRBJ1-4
TGCGCCAGCAGCCAAGTGGTCCGGGGATCGGAAAAACTGTTTTTT
CASSQVVRGSEKLFF
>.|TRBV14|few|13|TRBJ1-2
TGTGCCAGCAGCCAAGGGACAGTCTATGGCTACACCTTC
CASSQGTVYGYTF
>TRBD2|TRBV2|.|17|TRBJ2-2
TGTGCCAGCAGTCGTGGGACTAGCGGGGGACGTACCGGGGAGCTGTTTTTT
CASSRGTSGGRTGELFF
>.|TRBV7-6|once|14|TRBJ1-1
TGTGCCAGCAGCTTAGAGGAGGGAGGTGTTGAAGCTTTCTTT
CASSLEEGGVEAFF
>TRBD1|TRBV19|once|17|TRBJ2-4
TGTGCCAGTAGTCTCGACAGGGGGCCGGGCGCCAAAAACATTCAGTACTTC
CASSLDRGPGAKNIQYF
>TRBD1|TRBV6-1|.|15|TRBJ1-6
TGTGCCAGCGCTCAGGGGGCATTCCGCAATTCACCCCTCCACTTT
CASAQGAFRNSPLHF
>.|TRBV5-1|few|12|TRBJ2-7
TGCGCCAGCAGTAGGGGGAGCTACGAGCAGTACTTC
CASSRGSYEQYF
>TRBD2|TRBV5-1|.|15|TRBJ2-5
TGCGCCAGCAGCCGCGGACTAGCGGGAGAGGAGACCCAGTACTTC
CASSRGLAGEETQYF
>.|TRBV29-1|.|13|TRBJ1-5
TGCAGCGTTCAATACGGAGTCAATCAGCCCCAGCATTTT
CSVQYGVNQPQHF
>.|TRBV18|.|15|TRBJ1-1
TGTGCCAGCTCACCAGGAACAGAAATGAACACTGAAGCTTTCTTT
CASSPGTEMNTEAFF
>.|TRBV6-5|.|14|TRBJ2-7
TGTGCCAGCAGTTACCGTCAGGGGCTCAACGAGCAGTACTTC
CASSYRQGLNEQYF
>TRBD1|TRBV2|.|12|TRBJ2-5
TGTGCCACGGGACAGGGTGGAGAGACCCAGTACTTC
CATGQGGETQYF
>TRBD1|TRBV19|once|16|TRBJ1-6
TGTGCCAGTAGTCCCCTCGGACAGGCTAATAATTCACCCCTCCACTTT
CASSPLGQANNSPLHF
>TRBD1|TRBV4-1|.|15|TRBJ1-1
TGCGCCAGCAGCTACAGGGGTACCCAGAACACTGAAGCTTTCTTT
CASSYRGTQNTEAFF
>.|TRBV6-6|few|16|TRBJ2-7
TGTGCCAGCAGTTACCGGGCTAGCGCTACCTCCTACGAGCAGTACTTC
CASSYRASATSYEQYF
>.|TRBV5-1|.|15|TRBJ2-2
TGCGCCAGCAGCTTGGCACAGGTCGTCACCGGGGAGCTGTTTTTT
CASSLAQVVTGELFF
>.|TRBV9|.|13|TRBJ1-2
TGTGCCAGCAGCTTAGGACATAACTATGGCTACACCTTC
CASSLGHNYGYTF
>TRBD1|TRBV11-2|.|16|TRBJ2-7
TGTGCCAGCAGCTGGAGTAGTGGACAGGGGGGTGGCGAGCAGTACTTC
CASSWSSGQGGGEQYF
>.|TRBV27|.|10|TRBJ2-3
TGTGCCAGCAGACTAAATACGCAGTATTTT
CASRLNTQYF
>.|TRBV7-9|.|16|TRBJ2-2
TGTGCCAGCAGCCCGCGTTTAGCGGCGAACACCGGGGAGCTGTTTTTT
CASSPRLAANTGELFF
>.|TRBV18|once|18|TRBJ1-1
TGTGCCAGCTCACCCCTCTCCTCTTTGGGCAGAATGAACACTGAAGCTTTCTTT
CASSPLSSLGRMNTEAFF
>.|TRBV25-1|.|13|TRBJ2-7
TGTGCCAGCAGTGACGGCGGGACCTACGAGCAGTACTTC
CASSDGGTYEQYF
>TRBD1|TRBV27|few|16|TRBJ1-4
TGTGCCAGCAGTCTCCGGACAGGGGGGGGCTATGAAAAACTGTTTTTT
CASSLRTGGGYEKLFF
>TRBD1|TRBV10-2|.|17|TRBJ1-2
TGCGCCAGCAGTGAGTCATCACAGGGGCCCTCGTGGAATGGCTACACCTTC
CASSESSQGPSWNGYTF
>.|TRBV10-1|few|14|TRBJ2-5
TGCGCCAGCAGTGAGTCCCCAGGGGAAGAGACCCAGTACTTC
CASSESPGEETQYF
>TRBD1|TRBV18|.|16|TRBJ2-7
TGTGCCAGCTCACCCAATCCGACAGGGTCGAAGTACGAGCAGTACTTC
CASSPNPTGSKYEQYF